One and the same sample provided the 19 T cell receptor beta chains below, sequenced in a study of cytomegalovirus exposure and HLA in healthy donors. The PCR ran on 60 Vbeta and 13 Jbeta primers. The protocol was immunoSEQ multiplex PCR, while the TCRdb copy is restricted to in-frame clones and leaves out a portion. The data contain approximately 61,000 clones, approximately 58% of them seen just once; the ten biggest clones take up around 3.1%. Sequencing was performed on PBMCs. Receptors originate from a woman aged 50 to 65 in good health and CMV-seronegative.

The rearrangement links TRBV7-2 to TRBJ2-7; 10 bases match TRBD1. Germline V CDR1 and CDR2: SGHTA, FQGNSA. The CDR3 loop spans 14 amino acids. With 5 bases clipped from V and 7 bases from J, the junction kept 8 bases outside the gene matches. The CDR3 loop is CASSRTGGFGEQYF. DNA of the CDR3: TGTGCCAGCAGCCGGACAGGGGGGTTTGGAGAGCAGTACTTC.

The chain carries TRBV30 and TRBJ1-3; no definite D call. The V gene's germline CDR1 is GTSNPN and CDR2 SVGIG (reference sequence). V shed 4 bases and J shed 2 bases, with 12 bases lying between them. CDR3 size: 14 residues. The CDR3 DNA reads as TGTGCCTGGAATGCCCAGGTCGCTGGAAACACCATATATTTT. Encoded protein: CAWNAQVAGNTIYF.

V gene TRBV9 combines with J gene TRBJ2-7; 9 positions agree with TRBD2. CDR3 length: 15 amino acids. After removal of 4 bases from V and 2 bases from J, the junction contained 7 bases not matched to a gene. CDR1 is SGDLS and CDR2 is YYNGEE in the germline V gene. The CDR3 here is CASSPRREGTYEQYF. DNA for the CDR3: TGTGCCAGCAGCCCCCGGCGGGAGGGCACCTACGAGCAGTACTTC.

As DNA, the CDR3 is TGCGCCAGCAGCCGGACAGGGAAGAATGAAAAACTGTTTTTT. It specifies CASSRTGKNEKLFF. V and J are TRBV5-1 and TRBJ1-4; 8 nucleotides align to TRBD1. V lost 4 bases and J lost 5; bases outside the gene matches: 4. The CDR3 length is 14 residues. The germline V gene encodes CDR1 SGHRS and CDR2 YFSETQ.

This clone came up a few times. The chain carries TRBV28 and TRBJ2-3, with 12 bases aligning to TRBD2. The germline gives CDR1 MDHEN, CDR2 SYDVKM. J was trimmed by 4 bases and V by 5 bases; bases with no gene match: 7. The CDR3 length is 16 residues. CDR3 in amino acids: CASSARLAGEADTQYF. CDR3 bases: TGTGCCAGCAGTGCCCGACTAGCGGGAGAGGCAGATACGCAGTATTTT.

The chain employs TRBV30 and TRBJ2-1; D is perhaps TRBD2 (6 bases). V shed 0 bases and J shed 0 bases, with 12 bases lying between them. The CDR3 consists of 16 residues. Germline V gene lookup returns CDR1 GTSNPN and CDR2 SVGIG (reference sequence). CDR3 in amino acids: CAWSVRGLHSYNEQFF. The CDR3 nucleotides are TGTGCCTGGAGTGTTCGGGGACTCCACTCCTACAATGAGCAGTTCTTC. Drawing the rest from reference TRBV30 and TRBJ2-1, the complete variable domain is SQTIHQWPATLVQPVGSPLSLECTVEGTSNPNLYWYRQAAGRGLQLLFYSVGIGQISSEVPQNLSASRPQDRQFILSSKKLLLSDSGFYLCAWSVRGLHSYNEQFFGPGTRLTVL.

This clone has a handful of counts. The chain couples TRBV4-3 to TRBJ2-1; 10 positions agree with TRBD2. The CDR3 spans 16 residues. V lost 3 bases and J lost 5; bases outside the gene matches: 7. From germline, CDR1 is LGHNA and CDR2 YSLEER. This CDR3 is CASSQGTLAGDNEQFF. The CDR3, as DNA: TGCGCCAGCAGCCAGGGGACCCTAGCGGGAGACAATGAGCAGTTCTTC.

The chain employs TRBV9 and TRBJ1-3; D gene ambiguous. The CDR3 spans 14 residues. Deletions cut 3 bases from V and 0 bases from J, with 7 bases between. Per the germline V gene, CDR1 is SGDLS and CDR2 is YYNGEE. The CDR3 DNA is TGTGCCAGCAGCGCAACTAGCTCTGGAAACACCATATATTTT. This translates into CASSATSSGNTIYF.

J is TRBJ1-2 and V is TRBV6-5, with D hard to call. V lost 4 bases to trimming and J lost 0 bases, with 15 bases between them. CDR3 size: 16 residues. Germline CDR1 is MNHEY and CDR2 is SVGAGI. Written as DNA, the CDR3 is TGTGCCAGCAGTTTGAAGACTCGTGCCGCTAACTATGGCTACACCTTC. Amino acids: CASSLKTRAANYGYTF.

This clone came up many times. The junction departs from germline at one end; a sequencing error may be responsible. V is TRBV7-7 and J is TRBJ2-1; 13 bases map to TRBD2. The CDR3 totals 14 residues. Germline V CDR1 and CDR2: SSHAT, FNYEAQ (reference sequence). CDR3 in amino acids: CASSQTSGRGEQFF. The CDR3 DNA reads TGTGCTAGCAGCCAAACTAGCGGGAGGGGTGAGCAGTTCTTC.

This chain connects TRBV15 to TRBJ2-5; maybe TRBD2 (6 bases). This CDR3 has 14 residues. V gave up 1 base and J gave up 5 bases, with 11 bases separating them. Germline values: CDR1 LNHNV, CDR2 YYDKDF (reference sequence). The CDR3 nucleotides are TGTGCCACCAGCAGAGCCGGAGGGAGTGAGACCCAGTACTTC. Translated, it gives CATSRAGGSETQYF.

This clone came up a few times. The V gene is TRBV7-6, the J gene TRBJ2-3, with D possibly TRBD1 on 5 matching bases. Deletions cut 8 bases from V and 1 base from J, with 19 bases between. The CDR3 is 16 residues long. CDR1 and CDR2 from the germline V gene are SGHVS and FNYEAQ. This CDR3 reads CASGQGSPFGTDTQYF. CDR3 DNA: TGTGCCAGCGGCCAGGGTAGCCCTTTCGGCACAGATACGCAGTATTTT.

The chain links TRBV5-1 to TRBJ2-3; D may be TRBD1 (6 bases). The germline gives CDR1 SGHRS, CDR2 YFSETQ. The CDR3 runs 18 residues. V lost 0 bases to trimming and J lost 0 bases, with 17 bases between them. CDR3 sequence (DNA): TGCGCCAGCAGCTTGGTCCCCCACAGGGCCTTGAGCACAGATACGCAGTATTTT. Translating gives CASSLVPHRALSTDTQYF.

This clone showed up just a few times. The rearrangement links TRBV6-6 to TRBJ2-5; 9 nucleotides line up with TRBD2. Germline V lookup: CDR1 MNHNY, CDR2 SVGAGI (reference sequence). V was pared by 7 bases and J by 5 bases, with 11 bases of the junction left unmatched. The CDR3 covers 15 residues. Written as DNA, the CDR3 is TGTGCCAGCACCGGAGTAGCGGGAGTTCGGGAGACCCAGTACTTC. Amino acids: CASTGVAGVRETQYF.

This chain connects TRBV28 to TRBJ2-7; D is unresolved. The CDR3 spans 14 residues. With 4 bases removed from V and 9 bases from J, the gap between germline ends came to 19 bases. CDR1 is MDHEN, CDR2 SYDVKM, per germline. The CDR3 region has the DNA TGTGCCAGCAGTTCGGGTCTCTCCACGGTGGGGCAGTACTTC. This sequence encodes CASSSGLSTVGQYF.

The rearrangement joins TRBV2 to TRBJ2-1; D gene unclear. V was trimmed by 4 bases and J by 0 bases, leaving 10 bases between them. CDR3 size: 15 residues. Germline lookup yields CDR1 SNHLY and CDR2 FYNNEI. The CDR3 spells CASSGWRSSYNEQFF. CDR3 bases: TGTGCCAGCAGTGGGTGGCGGAGCTCCTACAATGAGCAGTTCTTC.

In DNA, the CDR3 is TGTGCCAGCTCACAGACCAGGGGGAACACTGAAGCTTTCTTT. Translating it yields CASSQTRGNTEAFF. J is TRBJ1-1 and V is TRBV18, with D perhaps TRBD1 (6 bases). Germline V gene data show CDR1 as KGHSH and CDR2 as LQKENI. With 4 bases removed from V and 1 base from J, the gap between germline ends came to 10 bases. This CDR3 spans 14 amino acids.

In its sample, this clone was seen a few times. The V and J genes are TRBV21-1 and TRBJ1-2. TRBV21-1 is reported as a pseudogene. The CDR3 covers 12 residues. The CDR3 region is CARPGAGWGYTF. The CDR3 nucleotides are TGTGCCAGGCCGGGTGCCGGTTGGGGCTACACCTTC.

The chain combines TRBV27 with TRBJ1-2; no clear D. This CDR3 contains 13 residues. Germline V gives CDR1 MNHEY, CDR2 SMNVEV (reference sequence). Trimming took off 6 bases at V and 3 bases at J, with 11 bases between the two ends. The CDR3 reads CASSQDGDYGYTF. The DNA for the CDR3 is TGTGCCAGCAGCCAGGACGGGGACTATGGCTACACCTTC.